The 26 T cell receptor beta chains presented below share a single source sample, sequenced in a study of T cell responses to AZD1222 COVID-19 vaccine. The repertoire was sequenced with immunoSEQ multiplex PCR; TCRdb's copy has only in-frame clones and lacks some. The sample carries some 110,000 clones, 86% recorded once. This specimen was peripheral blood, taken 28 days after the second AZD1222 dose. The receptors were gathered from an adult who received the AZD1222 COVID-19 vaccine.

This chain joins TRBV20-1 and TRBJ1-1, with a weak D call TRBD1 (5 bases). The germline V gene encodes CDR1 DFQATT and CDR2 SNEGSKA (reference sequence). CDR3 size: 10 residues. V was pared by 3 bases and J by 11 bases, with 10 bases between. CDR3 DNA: TGCAGTGCTAGCAGGGACGGGGCTTTCTTT. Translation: CSASRDGAFF.

The CDR3 bases are TGTGCCAGCAGCGCAGACAGCGGGGGGGCCGCTCTTGAGCAGTTCTTC. It yields the protein CASSADSGGAALEQFF. The chain recombines TRBV7-6 with TRBJ2-1; 10 bases align to TRBD2. Trimming cost V 5 bases and J 9 bases; bases outside gene matches: 13. Germline V gene lookup returns CDR1 SGHVS and CDR2 FNYEAQ. The CDR3 spans 16 residues.

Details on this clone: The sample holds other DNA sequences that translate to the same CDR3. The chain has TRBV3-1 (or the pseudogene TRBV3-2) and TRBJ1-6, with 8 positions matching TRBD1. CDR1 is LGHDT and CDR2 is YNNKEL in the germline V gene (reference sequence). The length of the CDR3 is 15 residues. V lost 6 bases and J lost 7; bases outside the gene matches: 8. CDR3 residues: CASSRTDRENSPLHF. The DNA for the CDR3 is TGTGCCAGCAGTCGAACGGACAGGGAAAATTCACCCCTCCACTTT.

The CDR3 region is CASSSPGTSGDNEQFF. The CDR3 nucleotides are TGTGCCAGCAGTTCCCCCGGGACTAGCGGGGACAATGAGCAGTTCTTC. V usage is TRBV27 and J usage is TRBJ2-1; 13 positions agree with TRBD2. Trimming removed 4 bases from V and 5 bases from J; junction bases left unmatched: 5. CDR3 length equals 16 residues. Per the germline V gene, CDR1 is MNHEY and CDR2 is SMNVEV (reference sequence).

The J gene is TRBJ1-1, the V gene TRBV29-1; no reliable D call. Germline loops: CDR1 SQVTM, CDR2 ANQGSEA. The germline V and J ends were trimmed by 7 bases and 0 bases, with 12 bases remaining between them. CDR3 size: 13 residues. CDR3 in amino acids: CSGGSTLNTEAFF. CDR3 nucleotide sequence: TGCAGCGGTGGGTCGACCTTGAACACTGAAGCTTTCTTT.

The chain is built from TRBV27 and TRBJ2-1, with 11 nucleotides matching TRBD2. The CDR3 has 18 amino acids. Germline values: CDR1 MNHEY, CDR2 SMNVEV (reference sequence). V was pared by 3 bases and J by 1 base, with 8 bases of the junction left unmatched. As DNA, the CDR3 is TGTGCCAGCAGTTTTGAGGGTGGACTAGCGGGTTCCTACAATGAGCAGTTCTTC. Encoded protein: CASSFEGGLAGSYNEQFF.

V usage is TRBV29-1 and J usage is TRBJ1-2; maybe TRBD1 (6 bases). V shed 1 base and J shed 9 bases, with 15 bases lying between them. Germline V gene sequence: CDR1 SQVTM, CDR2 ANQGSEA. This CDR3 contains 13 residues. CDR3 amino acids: CSVEGQADGSYTF. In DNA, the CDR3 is TGCAGCGTTGAAGGACAGGCGGATGGAAGCTACACCTTC.

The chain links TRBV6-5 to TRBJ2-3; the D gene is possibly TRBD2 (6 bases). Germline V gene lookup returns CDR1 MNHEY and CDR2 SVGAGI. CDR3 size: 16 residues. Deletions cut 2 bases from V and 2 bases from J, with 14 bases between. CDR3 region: CASSYIGGENTDTQYF. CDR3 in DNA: TGTGCCAGCAGTTACATTGGCGGGGAGAACACAGATACGCAGTATTTT.

The CDR3 DNA sequence: TGTGCCAGCAGCTTGGACAGACCGTTCTTC. Translation gives CASSLDRPFF. The rearrangement uses TRBV11-3 and TRBJ2-1; a weak D match, TRBD1 (6 bases). CDR1 and CDR2 (germline): SGHNT, YENEEA. CDR3 length: 10 residues. The ends were cut back, 3 bases at V and 15 bases at J, with 9 bases in the middle.

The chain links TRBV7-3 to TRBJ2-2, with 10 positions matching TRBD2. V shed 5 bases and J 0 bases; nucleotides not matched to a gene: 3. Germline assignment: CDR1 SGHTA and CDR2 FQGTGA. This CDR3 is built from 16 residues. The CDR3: CASSPTSGTNTGELFF. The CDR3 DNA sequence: TGTGCCAGCAGCCCAACTAGCGGGACGAACACCGGGGAGCTGTTTTTT.

The CDR3 is CASSLGNEHYGYTF. The CDR3 DNA follows: TGTGCCAGCAGTTTAGGGAACGAACACTATGGCTACACCTTC. The chain employs TRBV28 and TRBJ1-2; no clear D gene. From germline, CDR1 is MDHEN and CDR2 SYDVKM. This CDR3 has 14 amino acids. The V and J ends lost 2 bases and 3 bases respectively, with 10 bases between them.

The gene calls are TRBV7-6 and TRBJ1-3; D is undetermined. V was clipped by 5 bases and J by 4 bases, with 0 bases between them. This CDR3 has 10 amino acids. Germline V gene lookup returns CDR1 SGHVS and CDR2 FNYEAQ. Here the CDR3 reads CASSGNTIYF. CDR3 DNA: TGTGCCAGCAGCGGAAACACCATATATTTT.

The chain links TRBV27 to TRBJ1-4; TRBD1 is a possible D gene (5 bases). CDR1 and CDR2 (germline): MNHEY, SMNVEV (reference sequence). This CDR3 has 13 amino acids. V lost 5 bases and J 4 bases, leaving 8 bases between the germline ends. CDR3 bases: TGTGCCAGCAGTGGGACGGATAATGAAAAACTGTTTTTT. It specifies CASSGTDNEKLFF.

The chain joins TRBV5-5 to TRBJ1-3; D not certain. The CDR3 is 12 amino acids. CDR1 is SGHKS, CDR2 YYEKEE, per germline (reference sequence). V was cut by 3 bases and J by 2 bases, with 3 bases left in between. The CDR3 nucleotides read TGTGCCAGCAGCTACCCTGGAAACACCATATATTTT. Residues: CASSYPGNTIYF. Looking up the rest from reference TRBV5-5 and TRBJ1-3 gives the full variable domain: DAGVTQSPTHLIKTRGQQVTLRCSPISGHKSVSWYQQVLGQGPQFIFQYYEKEERGRGNFPDRFSARQFPNYSSELNVNALLLGDSALYLCASSYPGNTIYFGEGSWLTVV.

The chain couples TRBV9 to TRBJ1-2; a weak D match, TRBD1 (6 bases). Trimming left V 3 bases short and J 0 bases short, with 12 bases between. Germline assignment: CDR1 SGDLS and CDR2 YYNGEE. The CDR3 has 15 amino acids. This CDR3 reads CASSGRTDANYGYTF. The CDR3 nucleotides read TGTGCCAGCAGCGGACGGACAGACGCTAACTATGGCTACACCTTC.

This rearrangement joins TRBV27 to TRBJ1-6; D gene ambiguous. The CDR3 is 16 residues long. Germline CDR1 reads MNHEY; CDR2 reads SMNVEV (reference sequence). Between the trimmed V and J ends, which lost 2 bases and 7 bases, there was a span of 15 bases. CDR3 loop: CASSLILADGNSPLHF. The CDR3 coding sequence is TGTGCCAGCAGTTTAATTCTGGCGGACGGAAATTCACCCCTCCACTTT.

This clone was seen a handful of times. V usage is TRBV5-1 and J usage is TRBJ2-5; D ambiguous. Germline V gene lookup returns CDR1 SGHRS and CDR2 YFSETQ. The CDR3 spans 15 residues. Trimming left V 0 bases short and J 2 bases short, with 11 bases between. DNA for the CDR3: TGCGCCAGCAGCTTGGTGAGCACACTACAAGAGACCCAGTACTTC. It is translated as CASSLVSTLQETQYF.

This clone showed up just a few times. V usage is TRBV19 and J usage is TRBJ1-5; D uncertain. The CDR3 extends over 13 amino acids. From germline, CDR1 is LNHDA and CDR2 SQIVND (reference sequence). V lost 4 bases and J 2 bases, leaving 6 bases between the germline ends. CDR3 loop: CASSNGGNQPQHF. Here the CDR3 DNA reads TGTGCCAGTAGTAATGGGGGCAATCAGCCCCAGCATTTT.

In DNA form, the CDR3 reads TGTGCCAGCAGTTACCGAGGGGCGGACACCGGGGAGCTGTTTTTT. Translation gives CASSYRGADTGELFF. The rearrangement joins TRBV6-5 to TRBJ2-2; D may match TRBD1 or TRBD2 (5 bases each). Trimming took off 2 bases at V and 3 bases at J, with 10 bases between the two ends. Germline-derived CDR1 and CDR2 are MNHEY and SVGAGI. The CDR3 is 15 amino acids.

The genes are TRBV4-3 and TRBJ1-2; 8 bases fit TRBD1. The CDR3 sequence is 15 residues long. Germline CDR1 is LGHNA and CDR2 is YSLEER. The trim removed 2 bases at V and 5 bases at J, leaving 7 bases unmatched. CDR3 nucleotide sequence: TGCGCCAGCAGCCAAAACCAGGGGGCTGGGTATGGCTACACCTTC. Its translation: CASSQNQGAGYGYTF.

This CDR3 is CASSYSMRTEAFF. The CDR3 DNA follows: TGTGCCAGCAGTTACTCGATGAGGACTGAAGCTTTCTTT. The chain combines TRBV6-5 with TRBJ1-1, with unresolved D. The CDR3 sequence is 13 residues long. The germline V gene encodes CDR1 MNHEY and CDR2 SVGAGI. V was clipped by 0 bases and J by 5 bases, with 7 bases between them.

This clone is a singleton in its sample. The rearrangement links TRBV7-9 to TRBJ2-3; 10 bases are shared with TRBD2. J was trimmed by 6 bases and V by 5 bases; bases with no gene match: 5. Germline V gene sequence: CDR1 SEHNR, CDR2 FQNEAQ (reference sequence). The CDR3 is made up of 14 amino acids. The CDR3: CASSPLTSGDTQYF. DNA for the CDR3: TGTGCCAGCAGCCCCTTGACTAGCGGGGATACGCAGTATTTT.

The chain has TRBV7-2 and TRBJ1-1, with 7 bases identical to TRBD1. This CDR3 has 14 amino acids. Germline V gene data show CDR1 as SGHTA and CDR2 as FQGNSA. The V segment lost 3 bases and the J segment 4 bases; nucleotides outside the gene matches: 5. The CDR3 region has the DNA TGTGCCAGCAGCTTGTTGGGACAGTTCACTGAAGCTTTCTTT. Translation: CASSLLGQFTEAFF. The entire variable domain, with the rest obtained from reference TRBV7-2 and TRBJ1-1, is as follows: GAGVSQSPSNKVTEKGKDVELRCDPISGHTALYWYRQSLGQGLEFLIYFQGNSAPDKSGLPSDRFSAERTGGSVSTLTIQRTQQEDSAVYLCASSLLGQFTEAFFGQGTRLTVV.

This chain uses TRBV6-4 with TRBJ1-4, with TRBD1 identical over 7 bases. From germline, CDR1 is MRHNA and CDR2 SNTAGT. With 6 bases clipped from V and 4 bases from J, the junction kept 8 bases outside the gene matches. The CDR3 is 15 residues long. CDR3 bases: TGTGCCAGCAGAAACATCCGGGACAGTAATGAAAAACTGTTTTTT. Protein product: CASRNIRDSNEKLFF.

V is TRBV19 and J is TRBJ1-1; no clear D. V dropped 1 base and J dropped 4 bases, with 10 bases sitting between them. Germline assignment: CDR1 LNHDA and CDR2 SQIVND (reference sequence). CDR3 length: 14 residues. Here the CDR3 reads CASSIGGMGTEAFF. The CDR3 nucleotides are TGTGCCAGTAGTATAGGGGGAATGGGCACTGAAGCTTTCTTT.

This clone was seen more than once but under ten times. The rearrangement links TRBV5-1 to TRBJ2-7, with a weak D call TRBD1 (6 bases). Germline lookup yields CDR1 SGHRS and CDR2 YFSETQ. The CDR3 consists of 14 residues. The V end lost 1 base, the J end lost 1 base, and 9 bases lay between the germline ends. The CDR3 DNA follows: TGCGCCAGCAGCTTGTCGACAGGATCCTACGAGCAGTACTTC. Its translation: CASSLSTGSYEQYF.